This T cell receptor (beta chain) was recovered during a study of T cell responses to AZD1222 COVID-19 vaccine. Clones were sequenced by immunoSEQ multiplex PCR, and TCRdb holds only the in-frame ones, with some missing. The data show roughly 80,000 clones, around 88% seen once. CDR3 size: 14 residues. V lost 0 bases and J lost 5; bases outside the gene matches: 1. From germline, CDR1 is ENHRY and CDR2 SYGVKD. The chain employs TRBV10-3 and TRBJ2-1, with 7 bases identical to TRBD2. The sample in question was peripheral blood, obtained 28 days after the second AZD1222 dose. The receptor comes from an adult who received the AZD1222 COVID-19 vaccine. In nucleotides, the CDR3 is TGTGCCATCAGTGAGTCCGGGACTAACAATGAGCAGTTCTTC. Its translation: CAISESGTNNEQFF.